These 32 T cell receptor beta chains were sequenced from one sample in a study of T cell clonality in common variable immunodeficiency. Method: immunoSEQ multiplex PCR; TCRdb's copy keeps in-frame clones and lacks some. The sample shows approximately 81,000 clones, none of them appearing just once. Input material: peripheral blood mononuclear cells. These receptors all come from a person aged 18 to 75 in good health.

This clone has more than one count but fewer than ten. Other DNA sequences in the sample encode the same CDR3. CDR3 DNA, as far as it was read: TGTTCTAGCAGCCAGCGGACGGCGTACGAG. This encodes CSSSQRTAYE. The full CDR3 is CSSSQRTAYEQYF. The V gene is TRBV7-9, the J gene TRBJ2-7; D may be TRBD2 (5 bases). The read finishes 3 residues shy of the CDR3 end, and the germline J gene is used to complete it. Germline assignment: CDR1 SEHNR and CDR2 FQNEAQ (reference sequence). The CDR3 contains 13 residues.

This clone came up many times. Sequencing ends 3 residues short of the CDR3 end; the germline J gene provides the rest. The rearrangement uses TRBV20-1 and TRBJ2-5; 16 nucleotides align to TRBD2. This CDR3 has 16 residues. V lost 7 bases to trimming and J lost 1 base; unmatched junction nucleotides: 6. From germline, CDR1 is DFQATT and CDR2 SNEGSKA (reference sequence). This CDR3 is CSVPGLAGGSQETQYF. The part of the CDR3 DNA that was read is TGCAGTGTCCCGGGACTAGCGGGAGGGAGCCAAGAGACC.

As concerns this clone: The read terminates 3 residues ahead of where the CDR3 ends, so the germline J gene completes it. J is TRBJ2-2 and V is TRBV19; 9 positions match TRBD2. V lost 8 bases, J lost 3 bases, and 7 bases stayed unmatched. The CDR3 spans 15 residues. Germline CDR1 and CDR2: LNHDA and SQIVND (reference sequence). CDR3 bases read: TGTGCCAGTCACATAGCGGGAGTGCACACCGGGGAG. Residues: CASHIAGVHTGE. Given in full, the CDR3 is CASHIAGVHTGELFF.

This clone was seen many times. From the germline J gene comes the end of the CDR3, since the read stops 3 residues before it. The chain employs TRBV7-2 and TRBJ2-7, with a tentative D call TRBD2 (6 bases). The CDR3 totals 15 residues. The germline V and J ends were trimmed by 4 bases and 1 base, with 14 bases remaining between them. The germline V gene encodes CDR1 SGHTA and CDR2 FQGNSA. This CDR3 reads CASSSGGRRSYEQYF. The DNA read from the CDR3 is TGTGCCAGCAGCTCCGGGGGACGGAGGTCCTACGAG.

This clone was counted many times. The CDR3 goes on 3 residues after the read ends, and that part is filled in from the germline J gene. V is TRBV6-2 or TRBV6-3 and J is TRBJ1-3; a weak D match, TRBD1 (6 bases). There are 16 residues in the CDR3. The ends were cut back, 2 bases at V and 0 bases at J, with 11 bases in the middle. The germline V gene has CDR1 MNHEY and CDR2 SVGEGT. CDR3 region: CASSYGTTASGNTIYF. Incomplete CDR3 DNA: TGTGCCAGCAGTTACGGGACAACAGCCTCTGGAAACACC.

Concerning this clone: The read falls 3 residues short of the CDR3 end, and the missing part is taken from the germline J gene. The genes are TRBV5-8 and TRBJ2-5, with 12 positions matching TRBD1. CDR1 and CDR2 (germline): SGHTS, YDEGEE. The V and J ends lost 4 bases and 4 bases, in that order; junction bases with no gene match: 5. This CDR3 has 15 amino acids. The CDR3 bases that were read are TGTGCCAGCAGCGCTGGGACAGGGGGCGCAGAGACC. This encodes CASSAGTGGAET. The full CDR3 reads CASSAGTGGAETQYF.

This clone has at least ten counts. Read data end 3 residues before the CDR3 end; the end is taken from the germline J gene. The chain combines TRBV11-2 with TRBJ2-3; D unclear. Trimming stripped 6 bases from V and 1 base from J, with 8 bases between. Germline-derived CDR1 and CDR2 are SGHAT and FQNNGV. The CDR3 totals 13 residues. CDR3 protein: CASRRRGTDTQYF. The covered CDR3 bases are TGTGCCAGCAGGCGTAGGGGCACAGATACG.

In this sample, this clone turned up many times. The CDR3 loop reads CASSLDRVNFNEQFF. Partial CDR3 DNA: TGTGCCAGCTCTCTCGACAGGGTTAACTTCAATGAG. The chain couples TRBV18 to TRBJ2-1, with 7 bases fitting TRBD1. The sequenced fragment ends 3 residues before the CDR3 boundary, so the rest is inferred from the germline J gene. The ends lost 6 bases at V and 6 bases at J; junction bases unmatched: 11. The V gene's germline CDR1 is KGHSH and CDR2 LQKENI. The CDR3 loop spans 15 amino acids.

At least ten counts were recorded for this clone. Read data end 3 residues before the CDR3 end; the end is taken from the germline J gene. This chain connects TRBV7-3 to TRBJ2-1, with D possibly matching TRBD1 (5 bases). The CDR3 has 18 amino acids. The germline CDR1 and CDR2 sequences are SGHTA and FQGTGA. Between the trimmed V and J ends, which lost 3 bases and 3 bases, there was a span of 21 bases. The CDR3 DNA, read in part, is TGTGCCAGCAGCTTTCGACAGACCCCCTCTGAAGACTACAATGAG. The encoded protein is CASSFRQTPSEDYNE. The whole CDR3 protein is CASSFRQTPSEDYNEQFF.

This clone came up many times. The junction departs from the called germline gene at one end, perhaps through a read error. The read gets to within 3 residues of the CDR3 end, and the germline J gene fills in the rest. The V call is TRBV7-7, the J call TRBJ1-4, with TRBD1 matching 8 bases. The CDR3 is made up of 14 amino acids. Germline V gene lookup returns CDR1 SSHAT and CDR2 FNYEAQ (reference sequence). The CDR3 DNA, read in part, is TGTGCTAGCAGCGTCGGGACAGGCAATGAAAAA. Its protein is CASSVGTGNEK. The complete CDR3 sequence is CASSVGTGNEKLFF.

In this sample, this clone turned up many times. The read is 3 residues too short to cover the CDR3 end, so that end is filled in from the germline J gene. This chain uses TRBV7-6 with TRBJ2-3; D is possibly TRBD1 (5 bases). CDR3 length: 17 amino acids. V lost 1 base and J lost 1, with 15 bases in between. CDR1 is SGHVS and CDR2 is FNYEAQ in the germline V gene. CDR3 amino acids: CASSLGAGQGGTDTQYF. Incomplete CDR3 DNA: TGTGCCAGCAGCTTAGGGGCCGGGCAGGGTGGCACAGATACG.

This clone occurred a few times. The read gets to within 3 residues of the CDR3 end, and the germline J gene fills in the rest. V and J are TRBV30 and TRBJ2-4; 8 bases agree with TRBD2. The CDR3 spans 13 residues. CDR1 is GTSNPN, CDR2 SVGIG, per germline (reference sequence). Incomplete CDR3 DNA: TGTGCCTGGAGTGTATCGGGGGGGTATGGT. Its protein is CAWSVSGGYG. The entire CDR3 is CAWSVSGGYGQYF.

This clone was counted many times. The read gets to within 3 residues of the CDR3 end, and the germline J gene fills in the rest. The chain employs TRBV7-2 and TRBJ2-7, with 7 bases that match TRBD1. This CDR3 has 14 amino acids. V gave up 1 base and J gave up 3 bases; unmatched junction bases: 3. Germline lookup yields CDR1 SGHTA and CDR2 FQGNSA. The part of the CDR3 DNA that was read is TGTGCCAGCAGCTTAGGGACAGGTTTCTACGAG. This sequence encodes CASSLGTGFYE. The whole CDR3 sequence reads CASSLGTGFYEQYF.

This clone was observed many times. The CDR3 is cut off 3 residues early in the read; its end comes from the germline J gene. The rearrangement uses TRBV5-4 and TRBJ2-2, with D perhaps matching TRBD2 (5 bases). There are 15 residues in the CDR3. Deletions cut 5 bases from V and 2 bases from J, with 13 bases between. From germline, CDR1 is SGHNT and CDR2 YYREEE (reference sequence). The CDR3 sequence: CASSSLRLNTGELFF. The CDR3 DNA, read in part, is TGTGCCAGCAGTTCCCTTCGACTAAACACCGGGGAG. Based on the CDR3 plus reference TRBV5-4 and TRBJ2-2, the full variable domain is ETGVTQSPTHLIKTRGQQVTLRCSSQSGHNTVSWYQQALGQGPQFIFQYYREEENGRGNFPPRFSGLQFPNYSSELNVNALELDDSALYLCASSSLRLNTGELFFGEGSRLTVL.

This clone has a count of ten or more. The read terminates 3 residues before the CDR3 end, so the remaining end is supplied by the germline J gene. The V call is TRBV19, the J call TRBJ2-2; the match to TRBD2 covers 9 bases. The CDR3 is 16 residues long. The V gene end was trimmed by 3 bases and the J gene end by 3 bases; junction bases not matched to a gene: 5. Germline V CDR1 and CDR2: LNHDA, SQIVND (reference sequence). The covered CDR3 bases are TGTGCCAGTAGTATTCCGGCGGGGGGGGACACCGGGGAG. It yields the protein CASSIPAGGDTGE. The whole CDR3 sequence is CASSIPAGGDTGELFF.

This clone was counted many times. Read coverage stops 3 residues before the CDR3 terminus; the germline J gene supplies the remainder. The chain recombines TRBV29-1 with TRBJ1-1; D uncertain. Germline V gives CDR1 SQVTM, CDR2 ANQGSEA. Trimming took 6 bases from V and 1 from J, leaving 12 bases between them. The CDR3 runs 13 residues. The CDR3 DNA, read in part, is TGCAGCGTCGGCCGACTGAGGAACACTGAA. This codes for CSVGRLRNTE. The complete CDR3 reads CSVGRLRNTEAFF.

This clone appeared many times. The read ends 3 residues shy of where the CDR3 ends; the end is completed using the germline J gene. The chain carries TRBV13 and TRBJ1-1, with D possibly TRBD1 on 5 matching bases. V gave up 0 bases and J gave up 1 base, with 12 bases separating them. The CDR3 runs to 16 residues. Germline V gene lookup returns CDR1 PRHDT and CDR2 FYEKMQ (reference sequence). The CDR3 loop is CASSLGRGLKNTEAFF. The covered CDR3 bases are TGTGCCAGCAGCTTAGGGCGGGGGTTGAAGAACACTGAA.

This clone was observed many times. Incomplete CDR3 DNA: TGCAGTGCTTCTCAGGGAAGTGACGAG. Its protein is CSASQGSDE. The CDR3, in full, reads CSASQGSDEQYF. The chain joins TRBV20-1 to TRBJ2-7; maybe TRBD1 (5 bases). Coverage ceases 3 residues before the CDR3 finishes, and the germline J gene fills in the end. Germline V gene data show CDR1 as DFQATT and CDR2 as SNEGSKA (reference sequence). Trimming pared 5 bases from V and 5 bases from J, leaving 13 bases between. The length of the CDR3 is 12 residues.

This clone was counted ten times or more. A read error may account for a junction end that differs from germline. Read sequence stops 3 residues before the CDR3 end, and the germline J gene provides the missing end. The chain uses TRBV4-2 and TRBJ2-6, with a possible D match to TRBD2 (5 bases). Germline V lookup: CDR1 LGHNA, CDR2 YNFKEQ. This CDR3 is 15 amino acids long. The sequenced CDR3 bases are TGCGCCAGCAGCCAGTTCGGGGCTGGGGCCAACGTC. Amino acids: CASSQFGAGANV. The complete CDR3 sequence is CASSQFGAGANVLTF.

At least ten counts were recorded for this clone. The read ends 3 residues early relative to the CDR3; the germline J gene fills the gap. The chain couples TRBV23-1 to TRBJ2-3, with 8 nucleotides matching TRBD1. TRBV23-1 is assigned to the ORF class and has an uncertain function. V trimming: 4 bases; J trimming: 0 bases; junction bases outside the gene matches: 9. CDR3 length: 17 amino acids. The CDR3 region is CASSPQRQGTSTDTQYF. The covered CDR3 bases are TGCGCCAGCAGTCCTCAGAGACAGGGGACTAGCACAGATACG.

At least ten counts were recorded for this clone. The read terminates 3 residues ahead of where the CDR3 ends, so the germline J gene completes it. The chain couples TRBV5-1 to TRBJ2-3; the D is unclear. V was shortened by 0 bases and J by 2 bases, with 7 bases between the two germline ends. This CDR3 has 14 residues. Per the germline V gene, CDR1 is SGHRS and CDR2 is YFSETQ. CDR3 loop: CASSLGANTDTQYF. Incomplete CDR3 DNA: TGCGCCAGCAGCTTGGGGGCCAACACAGATACG.

This clone has ten or more counts. Read sequence stops 3 residues before the CDR3 end, and the germline J gene provides the missing end. The chain links TRBV2 to TRBJ2-1; TRBD2 aligns across 10 bases. Trimming at V came to 8 bases and at J to 8 bases, leaving 12 bases not matched to a gene. This CDR3 is 15 amino acids long. Looked up from germline, CDR1 is SNHLY and CDR2 is FYNNEI. The CDR3: CASGPGLAPRDEQFF. The DNA read from the CDR3 is TGTGCCAGCGGACCGGGACTAGCGCCGAGGGATGAG.

This clone was observed at least ten times. With the read ending 3 residues before the CDR3 end, the germline J gene is used to fill in that end. The J gene is TRBJ1-6, the V gene TRBV9; D ambiguous. This CDR3 contains 13 residues. The V and J ends lost 7 bases and 7 bases respectively, with 12 bases between them. Germline V gene lookup returns CDR1 SGDLS and CDR2 YYNGEE. The CDR3: CASGQVENSPLHF. The sequenced CDR3 bases are TGTGCCAGCGGCCAGGTGGAGAATTCACCC.

This clone was counted at least ten times. The read ends 3 residues shy of where the CDR3 ends; the end is completed using the germline J gene. V is TRBV4-1 and J is TRBJ2-2; 11 bases fit TRBD1. There are 18 residues in the CDR3. Germline lookup yields CDR1 MGHRA and CDR2 YSYEKL. Trimming cost V 1 base and J 5 bases; bases outside gene matches: 9. CDR3 DNA, as far as it was read: TGCGCCAGCAGCCAAGCCGGACAGGGGGCGATGTTGACCGGGGAG. Translated: CASSQAGQGAMLTGE. The entire CDR3 protein reads CASSQAGQGAMLTGELFF.

This clone was observed at least ten times. CDR3 sequence: CAWSPSGRARYEQYF. The sequenced part of the CDR3 DNA is TGTGCCTGGAGCCCTAGCGGGAGGGCCCGGTACGAG. The rearrangement uses TRBV30 and TRBJ2-7, with 12 bases matching TRBD2. The CDR3 end is not reached by the read, which stops 3 residues before it; the germline J gene fills it in. Germline CDR1 reads GTSNPN; CDR2 reads SVGIG (reference sequence). V was pared by 3 bases and J by 4 bases, with 7 bases of the junction left unmatched. This CDR3 comprises 15 residues.

This clone was counted ten times or more. An end of the junction does not agree with germline; a read error may underlie this. Sequencing ends 3 residues short of the CDR3 end; the germline J gene provides the rest. The chain couples TRBV18 to TRBJ2-7; D not resolved. CDR3 size: 13 residues. The germline CDR1 and CDR2 sequences are KGHSH and LQKENI. The CDR3 reads CVSSPTAGGEQYF. Incomplete CDR3 DNA: TGTGTCAGCTCACCAACAGCCGGTGGCGAG. The full variable domain, in which reference TRBV18 and TRBJ2-7 provide the parts outside the CDR3, is NAGVMQNPRHLVRRRGQEARLRCSPMKGHSHVYWYRQLPEEGLKFMVYLQKENIIDESGMPKERFSAEFPKEGPSILRIQQVVRGDSAAYFCVSSPTAGGEQYFGPGTRLTVT.

This clone was recorded at least ten times. The read terminates 3 residues ahead of where the CDR3 ends, so the germline J gene completes it. This rearrangement joins TRBV23-1 to TRBJ1-2, with 7 positions matching TRBD1. TRBV23-1 is flagged as an ORF with uncertain function. This CDR3 is 14 amino acids long. V dropped 4 bases and J dropped 6; count of bases not matched to a gene: 8. The chain's CDR3 is CASSPLKGANGYTF. Partial CDR3 DNA: TGCGCCAGCAGTCCCCTAAAGGGGGCAAATGGC.

This clone was counted between two and nine times. The CDR3 end falls 3 residues outside the read, so it is completed with the germline J gene. This chain joins TRBV11-3 and TRBJ1-1, with 9 bases identical to TRBD1. Per the germline V gene, CDR1 is SGHNT and CDR2 is YENEEA. V lost 5 bases and J lost 2; bases outside the gene matches: 6. The CDR3 is made up of 15 amino acids. The sequenced part of the CDR3 DNA is TGTGCCAGCAGCCCACAGGGGGCCAGAAACACTGAA. Residues: CASSPQGARNTE. The full CDR3 is CASSPQGARNTEAFF. Complete variable domain (other parts from reference TRBV11-3 and TRBJ1-1): EAGVVQSPRYKIIEKKQPVAFWCNPISGHNTLYWYLQNLGQGPELLIRYENEEAVDDSQLPKDRFSAERLKGVDSTLKIQPAELGDSAVYLCASSPQGARNTEAFFGQGTRLTVV.

This clone was picked up many times. The CDR3 end lies 3 residues beyond the end of the read and is filled in from the germline J gene. V usage is TRBV28 and J usage is TRBJ1-1, with D perhaps TRBD1 (6 bases). The germline V gene encodes CDR1 MDHEN and CDR2 SYDVKM. This CDR3 has 10 residues. CDR3 amino acids: CATADREAFF. CDR3 bases read: TGTGCCACCGCCGACAGGGAA.

This clone was observed at least ten times. Sequencing ends 3 residues short of the CDR3 end; the germline J gene provides the rest. The rearrangement joins TRBV20-1 to TRBJ1-5; 7 bases are a match to TRBD1. Germline CDR1 reads DFQATT; CDR2 reads SNEGSKA (reference sequence). The CDR3 runs to 13 residues. Trimming at V came to 6 bases and at J to 1 base, leaving 3 bases not matched to a gene. The DNA read from the CDR3 is TGCAGTGCCAAGACAGGGAGCAATCAGCCC. It translates to CSAKTGSNQP. The whole CDR3 protein reads CSAKTGSNQPQHF.

This clone was seen repeatedly, ten times or more. The read terminates 3 residues ahead of where the CDR3 ends, so the germline J gene completes it. The V call is TRBV20-1, the J call TRBJ1-2; the match to TRBD1 covers 10 bases. CDR1 and CDR2 (germline): DFQATT, SNEGSKA (reference sequence). The CDR3 is made up of 13 amino acids. The V and J ends lost 5 bases and 3 bases, in that order; junction bases with no gene match: 3. The CDR3 here is CSAATGGDYGYTF. Incomplete CDR3 DNA: TGCAGTGCTGCGACAGGGGGCGACTATGGC.

In this sample, this clone turned up many times. The CDR3 extends 3 residues past the end of the read, so its final part is completed from the germline J gene. This rearrangement joins TRBV20-1 to TRBJ2-7, with D perhaps assigned TRBD1 or TRBD2 (7 bases each). In germline, CDR1 is DFQATT, CDR2 SNEGSKA (reference sequence). The CDR3 length is 18 residues. Trimming pared 2 bases from V and 3 bases from J, leaving 26 bases between. CDR3 bases read: TGCAGTGCTAGAACAGGGGCAGCGGGATATATGTCGGGCTACGAG. Encoded protein: CSARTGAAGYMSGYE. The entire CDR3 reads CSARTGAAGYMSGYEQYF.